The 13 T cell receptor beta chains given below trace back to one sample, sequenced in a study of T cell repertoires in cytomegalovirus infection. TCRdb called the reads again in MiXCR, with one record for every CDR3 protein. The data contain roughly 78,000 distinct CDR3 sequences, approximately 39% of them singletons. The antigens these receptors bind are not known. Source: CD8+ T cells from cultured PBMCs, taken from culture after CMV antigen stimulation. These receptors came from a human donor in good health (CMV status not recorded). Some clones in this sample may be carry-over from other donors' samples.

The CDR3 sequence: CATRSPLGASTDTQYF. The DNA of the CDR3 is TGTGCCACCAGGAGCCCCCTGGGGGCATCCACAGATACGCAGTATTTT. The chain recombines TRBV15 with TRBJ2-3, with D possibly being TRBD1 (6 bases). This CDR3 spans 16 amino acids. CDR1 is LNHNV, CDR2 YYDKDF, per germline (reference sequence). The germline V and J ends were trimmed by 6 bases and 2 bases, with 18 bases remaining between them.

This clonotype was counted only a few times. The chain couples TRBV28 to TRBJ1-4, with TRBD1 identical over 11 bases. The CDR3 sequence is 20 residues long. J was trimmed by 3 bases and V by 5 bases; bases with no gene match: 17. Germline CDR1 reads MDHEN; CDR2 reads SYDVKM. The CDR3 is CASSLGRPGQGVIANEKLFF. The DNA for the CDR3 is TGTGCCAGCAGTCTTGGTCGTCCGGGACAGGGGGTCATAGCTAATGAAAAACTGTTTTTT.

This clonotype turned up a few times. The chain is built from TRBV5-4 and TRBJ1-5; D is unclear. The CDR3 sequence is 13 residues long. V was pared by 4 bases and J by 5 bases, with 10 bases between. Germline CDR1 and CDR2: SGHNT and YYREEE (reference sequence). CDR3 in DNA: TGTGCCAGCAGCCTGGGCCCGGATCAGCCCCAGCATTTT. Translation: CASSLGPDQPQHF.

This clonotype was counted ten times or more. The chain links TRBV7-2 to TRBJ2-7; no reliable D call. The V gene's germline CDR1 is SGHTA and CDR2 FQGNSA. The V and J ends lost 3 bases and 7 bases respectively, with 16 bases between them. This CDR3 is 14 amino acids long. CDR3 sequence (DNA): TGTGCCAGCAGCTTCTCCTCCGGTCTCAGGGAGCAGTACTTC. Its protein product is CASSFSSGLREQYF.

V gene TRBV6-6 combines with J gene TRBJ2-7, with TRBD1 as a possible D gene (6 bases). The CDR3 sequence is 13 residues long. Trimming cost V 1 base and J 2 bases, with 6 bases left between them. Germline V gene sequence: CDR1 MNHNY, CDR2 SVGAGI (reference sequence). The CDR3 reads CASSYWGPYEQYF. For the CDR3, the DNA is TGTGCCAGCAGTTACTGGGGGCCCTACGAGCAGTACTTC.

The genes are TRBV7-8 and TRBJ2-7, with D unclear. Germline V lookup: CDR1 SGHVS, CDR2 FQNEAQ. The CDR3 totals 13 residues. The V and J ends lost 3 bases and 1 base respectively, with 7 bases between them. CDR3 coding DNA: TGTGCCAGCAGCTTGAAGGGTTCCTACGAGCAGTACTTC. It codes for CASSLKGSYEQYF.

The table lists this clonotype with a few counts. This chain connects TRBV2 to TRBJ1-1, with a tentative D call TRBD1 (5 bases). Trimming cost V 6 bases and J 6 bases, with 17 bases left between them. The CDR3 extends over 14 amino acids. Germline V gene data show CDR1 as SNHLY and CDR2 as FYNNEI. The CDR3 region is CASRDGPRGPEAFF. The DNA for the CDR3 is TGTGCCAGCAGGGATGGGCCGCGGGGCCCTGAAGCTTTCTTT.

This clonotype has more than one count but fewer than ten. The CDR3 DNA reads as TGCGCCAGCAGCCAAGCTAGCCGGGGAGTAAGGACTGAAGCTTTCTTT. Protein product: CASSQASRGVRTEAFF. The gene calls are TRBV4-3 and TRBJ1-1; D remains ambiguous. Germline V lookup: CDR1 LGHNA, CDR2 YSLEER. With 1 base removed from V and 5 bases from J, the gap between germline ends came to 17 bases. The CDR3 consists of 16 residues.

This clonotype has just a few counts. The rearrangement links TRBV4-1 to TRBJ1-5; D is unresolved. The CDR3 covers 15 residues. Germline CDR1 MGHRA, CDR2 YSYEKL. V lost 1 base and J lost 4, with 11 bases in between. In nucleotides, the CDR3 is TGCGCCAGCAGCCAAGGGATACGGGGAAATCAGCCCCAGCATTTT. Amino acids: CASSQGIRGNQPQHF.

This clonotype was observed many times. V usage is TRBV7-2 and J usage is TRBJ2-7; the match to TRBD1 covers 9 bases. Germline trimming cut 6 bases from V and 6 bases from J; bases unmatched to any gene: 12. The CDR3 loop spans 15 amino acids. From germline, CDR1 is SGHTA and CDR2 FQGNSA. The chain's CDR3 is CASRPGGQGLSEQYF. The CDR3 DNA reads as TGTGCCAGCAGACCCGGGGGACAGGGCCTTTCCGAGCAGTACTTC.

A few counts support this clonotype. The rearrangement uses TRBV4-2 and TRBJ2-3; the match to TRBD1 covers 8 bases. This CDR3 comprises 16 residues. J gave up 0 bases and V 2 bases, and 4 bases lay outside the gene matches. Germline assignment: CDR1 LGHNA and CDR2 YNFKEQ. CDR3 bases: TGTGCCAGCAGCCAACAGGACAGGGCTAGCACAGATACGCAGTATTTT. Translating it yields CASSQQDRASTDTQYF.

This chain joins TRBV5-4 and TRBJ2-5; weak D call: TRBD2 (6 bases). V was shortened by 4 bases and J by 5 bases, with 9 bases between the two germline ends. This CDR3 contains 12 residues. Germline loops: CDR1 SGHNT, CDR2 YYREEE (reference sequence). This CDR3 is CASSGRRETQYF. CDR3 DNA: TGTGCCAGCAGCGGGAGGAGGGAGACCCAGTACTTC.

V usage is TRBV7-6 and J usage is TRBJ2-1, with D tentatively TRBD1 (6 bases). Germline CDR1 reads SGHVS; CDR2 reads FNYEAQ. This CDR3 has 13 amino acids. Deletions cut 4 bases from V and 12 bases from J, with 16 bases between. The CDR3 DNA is TGTGCCAGCAGCTCCCTCCTCGGGACAACGCAGTTCTTC. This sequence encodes CASSSLLGTTQFF.